The 2 T cell receptor beta chains below come from one sample, sequenced in a study of T cells after yellow fever vaccination. TCRdb processed the 5' RACE reads anew with MiXCR; each CDR3 protein has one entry. This sample has 200,000 to 300,000 distinct CDR3 sequences; around 6.7% occur once, and the top ten carry approximately 1.1%. Here the sequenced sample was CD4+ T cells sorted from PBMCs, taken on the day of the yellow fever booster vaccination. Every receptor here comes from a man between 25 and 39 years old who received the YFV17D yellow fever vaccine.

This clonotype was seen many times. V gene TRBV20-1 combines with J gene TRBJ2-5; D is unresolved. Germline V CDR1 and CDR2: DFQATT, SNEGSKA (reference sequence). Trimming cost V 3 bases and J 5 bases, with 4 bases left between them. The CDR3 covers 10 residues. CDR3 nucleotides: TGCAGTGCTAGTCACGAGACCCAGTACTTC. It specifies CSASHETQYF.

This clonotype turned up a few times. The chain joins TRBV20-1 to TRBJ2-5, with D possibly TRBD1 on 5 matching bases. Trimming pared 0 bases from V and 2 bases from J, leaving 22 bases between. This CDR3 region has 18 residues. Germline lookup yields CDR1 DFQATT and CDR2 SNEGSKA (reference sequence). The CDR3 region is CSARDHIVKGASQETQYF. Written as DNA, the CDR3 is TGCAGTGCTAGAGACCACATTGTAAAAGGGGCAAGTCAAGAGACCCAGTACTTC.